This T cell receptor beta chain is from a study of T-cell memory formation after mild COVID-19. With regard to this clonotype: Its antigen is currently unknown.

From 5'RACE with constant-segment primers came TCR alpha and TCR beta cDNA libraries that carried sample barcodes and UMIs. TCRdb called the 5' RACE reads again in MiXCR, with one record for every CDR3 protein. Seen here are tens of thousands of distinct CDR3 sequences, 13% observed once, and the top ten hold roughly a quarter. This CDR3 spans 14 amino acids. Germline V gives CDR1 SGHRS, CDR2 YFSETQ. V lost 0 bases and J 3 bases, leaving 7 bases between the germline ends. Findings of the study overall: The CD4+ clones that contracted clustered mainly within CM and EM, and the CD8+ clones concentrated in EMRA. From day 15 to 85, contracting clones were balanced between CD4 and CD8, whereas later expanders leaned toward CD4+.

The receptor's source is an adult woman who had mild COVID-19 (a few samples of this study predate the infection). Cell type and time point are not known. The V call is TRBV5-1, the J call TRBJ2-1, with a weak D call TRBD2 (5 bases). Specimen: PBMCs or a T cell subset sorted from them (not recorded which). CDR3 amino acids: CASSLDSGYNEQFF. DNA for the CDR3: TGCGCCAGCAGCTTGGACAGCGGCTACAATGAGCAGTTCTTC.